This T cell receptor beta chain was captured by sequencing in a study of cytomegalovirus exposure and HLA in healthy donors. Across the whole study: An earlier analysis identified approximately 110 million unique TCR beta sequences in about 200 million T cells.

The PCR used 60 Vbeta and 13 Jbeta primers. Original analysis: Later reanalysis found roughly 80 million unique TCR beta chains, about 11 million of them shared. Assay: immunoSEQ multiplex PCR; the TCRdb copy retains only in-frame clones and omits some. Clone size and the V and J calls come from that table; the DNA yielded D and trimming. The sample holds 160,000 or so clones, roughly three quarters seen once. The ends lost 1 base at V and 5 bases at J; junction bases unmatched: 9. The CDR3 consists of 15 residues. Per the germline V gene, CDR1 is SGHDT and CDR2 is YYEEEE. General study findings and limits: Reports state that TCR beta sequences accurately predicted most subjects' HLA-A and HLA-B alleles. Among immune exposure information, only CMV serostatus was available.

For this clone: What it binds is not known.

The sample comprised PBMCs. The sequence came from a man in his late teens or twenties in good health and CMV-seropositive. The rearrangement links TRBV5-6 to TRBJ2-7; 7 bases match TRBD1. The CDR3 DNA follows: TGTGCCAGCAGCTTGCTGTCAGGGGGTAAGAACGAGCAGTACTTC. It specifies CASSLLSGGKNEQYF.